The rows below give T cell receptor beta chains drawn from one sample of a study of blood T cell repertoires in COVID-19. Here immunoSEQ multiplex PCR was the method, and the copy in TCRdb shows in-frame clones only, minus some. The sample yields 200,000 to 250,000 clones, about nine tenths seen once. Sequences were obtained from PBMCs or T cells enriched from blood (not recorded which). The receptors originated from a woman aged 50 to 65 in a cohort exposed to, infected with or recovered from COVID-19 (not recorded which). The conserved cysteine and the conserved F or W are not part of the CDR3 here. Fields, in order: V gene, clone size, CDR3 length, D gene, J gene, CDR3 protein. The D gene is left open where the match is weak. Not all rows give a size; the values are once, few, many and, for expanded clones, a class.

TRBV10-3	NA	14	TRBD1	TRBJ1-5	AISDWSGGHNQPQH
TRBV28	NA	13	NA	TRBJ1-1	ASRPKTGVSTEAF
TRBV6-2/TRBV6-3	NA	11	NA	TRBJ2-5	ASSYLSVQTQY
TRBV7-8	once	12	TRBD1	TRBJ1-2	ASSLAPTGVGYT
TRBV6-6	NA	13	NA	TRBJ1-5	ASRSLRYSNQPQH
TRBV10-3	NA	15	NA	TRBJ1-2	AISVRGLVFPNYGYT
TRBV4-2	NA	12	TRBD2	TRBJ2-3	ASSQASGTDTQY
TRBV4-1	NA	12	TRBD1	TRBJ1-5	ASSQRTGTQPQH
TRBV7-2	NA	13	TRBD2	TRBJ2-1	ASSKSGEFGNEQF
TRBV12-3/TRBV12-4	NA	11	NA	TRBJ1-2	ASGPGAGYGYT
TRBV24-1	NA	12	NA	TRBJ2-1	ATSDLPSNNEQF
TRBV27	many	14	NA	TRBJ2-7	ASSESGPGWRDEQY
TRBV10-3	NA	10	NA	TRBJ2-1	AISSGNNEQF
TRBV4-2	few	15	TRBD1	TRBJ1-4	ASSQRPDRAANEKLF
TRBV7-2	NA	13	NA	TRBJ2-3	ASSLVVDGRGTQY
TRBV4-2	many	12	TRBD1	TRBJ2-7	ASSPDRGGYEQY
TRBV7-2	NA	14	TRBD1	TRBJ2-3	ASRPGGRGLLDTQY
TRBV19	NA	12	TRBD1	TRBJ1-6	ASSRQGSNSPLH
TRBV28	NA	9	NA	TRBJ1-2	ASSLRGGYT
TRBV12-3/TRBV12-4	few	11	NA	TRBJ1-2	ASTFTPGDGYT
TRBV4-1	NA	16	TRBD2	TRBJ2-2	ASSQDGSSGGSTGELF
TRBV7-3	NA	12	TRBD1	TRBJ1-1	ASSLRDRNTEAF
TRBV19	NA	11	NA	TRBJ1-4	ASSTKRGEKLF
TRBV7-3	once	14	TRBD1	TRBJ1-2	ASSPEGAEVYYGYT
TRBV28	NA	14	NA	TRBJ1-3	ASSFAGAFTGNTIY
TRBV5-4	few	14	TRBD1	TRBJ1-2	ASSDWTGRVDYGYT
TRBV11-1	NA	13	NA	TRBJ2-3	ASSLGWVRTDTQY
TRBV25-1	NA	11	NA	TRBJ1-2	ASSEGGSRGYT
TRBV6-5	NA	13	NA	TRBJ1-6	ASSYSKGRNSPLH
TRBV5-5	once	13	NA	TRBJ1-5	ASSLGQNLNQPQH
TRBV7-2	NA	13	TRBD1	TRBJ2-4	ASSFRDRSKNIQY
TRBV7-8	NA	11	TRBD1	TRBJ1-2	ASSRDRGESYT